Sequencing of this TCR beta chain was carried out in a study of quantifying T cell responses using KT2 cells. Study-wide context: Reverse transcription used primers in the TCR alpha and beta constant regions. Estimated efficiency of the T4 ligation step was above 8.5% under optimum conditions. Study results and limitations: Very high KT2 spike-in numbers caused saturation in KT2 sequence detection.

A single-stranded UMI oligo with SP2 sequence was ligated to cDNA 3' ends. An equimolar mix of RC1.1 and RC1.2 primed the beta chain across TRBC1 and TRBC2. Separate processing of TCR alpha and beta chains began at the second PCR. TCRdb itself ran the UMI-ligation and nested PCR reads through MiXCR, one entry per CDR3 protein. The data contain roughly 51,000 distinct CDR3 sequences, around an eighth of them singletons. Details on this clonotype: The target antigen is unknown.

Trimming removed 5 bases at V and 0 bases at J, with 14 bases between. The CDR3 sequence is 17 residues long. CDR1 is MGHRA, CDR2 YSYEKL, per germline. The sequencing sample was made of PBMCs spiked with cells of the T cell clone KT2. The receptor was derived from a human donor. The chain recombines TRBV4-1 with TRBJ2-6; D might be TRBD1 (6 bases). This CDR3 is CASSARQDISGANVLTF. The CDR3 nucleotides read TGCGCCAGCAGCGCGAGACAGGACATCTCTGGGGCCAACGTCCTGACTTTC.